The entry below gives a single TCR beta chain sequence along with its context. Its antigen is still unknown. Template material for TCR beta VDJ and CDR3 profiling consisted of genomic DNA. TCRdb re-called the reads with MiXCR, one entry per CDR3 protein. Counted here are roughly 200,000 distinct CDR3 sequences, nearly 65% occurring once; the ten biggest clones make up approximately 46%. Between the trimmed V and J ends, which lost 4 bases and 3 bases, there was a span of 18 bases. Germline CDR1 reads SQVTM; CDR2 reads ANQGSEA. This CDR3 is built from 15 residues. This record belongs to a study of CD8+CD57+ T cells in acquired aplastic anemia. General observations from the study: Simpson's diversity of CD8+ cells was not significantly different in patients compared with controls.

The patients chosen for sequencing had shown expansion of CD8+CD57+ cells (detected by flow cytometry). The sequencing sample was made of sorted CD4+, CD8+, or CD8+CD57+ T cells (not recorded which) from PBMCs. This TCR was sampled from a human donor with aplastic anemia. The V and J genes are TRBV29-1 and TRBJ1-1; D perhaps matches TRBD1 (5 bases). CDR3 amino acids: CSVAPRGGSDTEAFF. The DNA for the CDR3 is TGCAGCGTTGCCCCCCGGGGGGGTAGCGACACTGAAGCTTTCTTT.